This note documents a single TCR beta chain sequence. Its antigen remains unidentified. No much larger clone is present one base from it, and per-base qualities are unavailable. The sample is drawn from a study of T cells in localized non-small cell lung cancer (dated by TCRdb to 2020 to 2021). For the wider study: The study examined T cell repertoires in approximately 240 patients with early-stage NSCLC and compared tumors with uninvolved tumor-adjacent lungs. The cohort was made up of 200 to 250 treatment-naive NSCLC patients whose localized lung tumors had been resected. A mean age of roughly 64 years was recorded for the NSCLC patients, of whom under 150 were male and about a hundred were female.

Looking up the germline V gene yields CDR1 MGHRA and CDR2 YSYEKL. Between the V and J ends, shortened by 2 bases and 0 bases respectively, the junction contains 10 bases. The CDR3 has 15 amino acids, counting the end cysteine and phenylalanine. Only the CDR3 DNA is retained, 45 bases long and in frame from the first base. The immunoSEQ Assay was used to sequence TCR beta CDR3 regions from DNA. The study's own analysis went as follows. To compute T cell density, TCR beta template counts were normalized to usable DNA, which was estimated by amplifying housekeeping genes. Using the preseqR package, richness was estimated by extrapolating to 120,000 templates for tissue samples and 400,000 templates for PBMC samples. Clonality was taken to be one minus Pielou's evenness. Differential abundance testing on productive amino-acid clonotypes, with a minimum total count of 5 and an alpha of 0.1, was used to identify tissue-enriched TCRs. The Jaccard Index and the Morisita Overlap Index were used to quantify repertoire overlap between compartments. GLIPH grouped TCR beta CDR3s together with public tetramer-defined viral CDR3s, and a viral motif had to include at least three viral sequences and show V-gene enrichment. TCRdb holds this immuneACCESS table with in-frame rearrangements only. Some clones are missing; in checked studies, unresolved V genes explain under half, and the rest has no known cause. V and J calls and clone size are copied from that table; D and trimming were computed from the DNA. The sample records about 40,000 clones, around 85% of which are singletons. The ten largest make up approximately 6.9% of the sample.

What the study reported, not specific to this receptor: Uninvolved tumor-adjacent lung showed the highest T cell clonality, higher than tumor, which suggests more focused antigenic responses in the uninvolved tumor-adjacent lung. Because multi-region sequencing of the tumors was not done, intratumor heterogeneity could not be ruled out. Of the top 100 tumor clones, a median of roughly 56 were detected in paired uninvolved adjacent lung; approximately 30 were also among that lung's top 100. Since the design was exploratory, TCR variables were selected using unadjusted p-values with no false-discovery rate correction. Higher T cell density in blood was associated with longer overall survival, whereas higher clonality in adjacent lung was associated with shorter survival.

At diagnosis, peripheral blood, uninvolved tumor-adjacent lung and tumor were collected and were preserved as a mix of fresh-frozen and FFPE material. Blood samples were analyzed as peripheral blood mononuclear cells for TCR repertoire profiling. The material was peripheral blood, obtained before any cancer treatment. This sequence was found in a man aged 35-75 years with stage I lung adenocarcinoma. This chain is built from TRBV4-1 and TRBJ1-2; TRBD1 is a possible D gene, resting on 6 matching bases. The CDR3 region reads CASSQQTGSNYGYTF. The bases are TGCGCCAGCAGCCAACAAACAGGGTCTAACTATGGCTACACCTTC.